A selection of T cell receptor beta chains follows, all from one sample in a study of early T cells in non-severe SARS-CoV-2 infection. TCRdb used MiXCR to reprocess the 5' RACE reads, holding one entry per CDR3 protein. The sample records roughly 90,000 distinct CDR3 sequences, about an eighth being singletons. The sequenced sample consisted of whole blood. These receptors were collected from an adult who was a healthcare worker with PCR-confirmed SARS-CoV-2 infection or an uninfected control (not recorded which). Both conserved end residues are part of each CDR3. The D gene is left open where the match is weak. The size field is filled for only some rows; it gives once, few, many or a size class.

v_call	j_call	d_call	clone_size	cdr3_nt	cdr3_aa
TRBV6-1	TRBJ1-6	-	-	TGTGCCAGCAGAGCGGACGGCTCCTATAATTCACCCCTCCACTTT	CASRADGSYNSPLHF
TRBV12-3/TRBV12-4	TRBJ1-3	-	-	TGTGCCAGCAGTCACGACGGAGGCACTGGAAACACCATATATTTT	CASSHDGGTGNTIYF
TRBV3-1	TRBJ2-2	-	-	TGTGCCACCTCAACCCTCCTCACCGGGGAGCTGTTTTTT	CATSTLLTGELFF
TRBV6-5	TRBJ1-3	TRBD1	many	TGTGCCAGCAGTTCAGTTACTGGACAGGGGGTCTCTGGAAACACCATATATTTT	CASSSVTGQGVSGNTIYF
TRBV7-8	TRBJ2-3	-	-	TGTGCCAGCAGCTTAGTAATAGGGGCAGCCTGGGGCACAGATACGCAGTATTTT	CASSLVIGAAWGTDTQYF
TRBV9	TRBJ2-2	TRBD2	few	TGTGCCAGCAAGAAGGGACTAATCGGCACCGGGGAGCTGTTTTTT	CASKKGLIGTGELFF
TRBV20-1	TRBJ2-5	TRBD2	many	TGCAGTGCTAGGAGCGGGACGACGGAGACCCAGTACTTC	CSARSGTTETQYF
TRBV5-6	TRBJ2-4	TRBD1	many	TGTGCCAGCAGCTTGTTGAGGACAGGGAACATTCAGTACTTC	CASSLLRTGNIQYF
TRBV12-3/TRBV12-4	TRBJ2-5	-	-	TGTGCCAGCAGTTTAGCGCAGGCAGATCAAGAGACCCAGTACTTC	CASSLAQADQETQYF
TRBV6-5	TRBJ2-1	-	-	TGTGCCAGCAGGCTGGGAGGCGGGACCTACAATGAGCAGTTCTTC	CASRLGGGTYNEQFF
TRBV9	TRBJ2-1	-	few	TGTGCCAGCAGCGTAGGGATCAATGAGCAGTTCTTC	CASSVGINEQFF
TRBV5-6	TRBJ2-1	TRBD2	-	TGTGTCAGCAGCGGGACTAGCTTCGTAAGCTCCTACAATGAGCAGTTCTTC	CVSSGTSFVSSYNEQFF
TRBV20-1	TRBJ2-2	TRBD1	few	TGCAGTGCTAAGGGGACAGGGTACACCGGGGAGCTGTTTTTT	CSAKGTGYTGELFF
TRBV9	TRBJ2-1	-	many	TGTGCCAGCACCCAAGACACCCAATCCTACAATGAGCAGTTCTTC	CASTQDTQSYNEQFF
TRBV5-1	TRBJ2-5	-	many	TGCGCCAGCAGCAACCCCGGGACTCCATTGGGAGAGACCCAGTACTTC	CASSNPGTPLGETQYF
TRBV28	TRBJ1-4	-	few	TGTGCCAGCATGGGGGGGTCAACTAATGAAAAACTGTTTTTT	CASMGGSTNEKLFF
TRBV20-1	TRBJ1-6	TRBD1	many	TGCAGTGCTAGAGAGGACAGGGTGGGATCACCCCTCCACTTT	CSAREDRVGSPLHF
TRBV11-2	TRBJ2-3	-	-	TGTGCCAGCAGCTTACTGGCCCCAGGAGGCACAGATACGCAGTATTTT	CASSLLAPGGTDTQYF
TRBV18	TRBJ2-7	-	many	TGTGCCAGCTCTCGACAGGGAGGGGAGCAGTACTTC	CASSRQGGEQYF
TRBV11-2	TRBJ2-3	-	few	TGTGCCAGCAGCTCCCTAGGGGCAGCGGACTTCACAGATACGCAGTATTTT	CASSSLGAADFTDTQYF
TRBV6-5	TRBJ1-5	-	many	TGTGCCAGTTCATCCGGAGGACAGCCCCAGCATTTT	CASSSGGQPQHF
TRBV10-3	TRBJ2-3	-	few	TGTGCCATCAGTGAGGGGAGCACCACAGATACGCAGTATTTT	CAISEGSTTDTQYF
TRBV20-1	TRBJ2-3	-	-	TGCAGTGCTAGAGATGGAGTTGGTACAGATACGCAGTATTTT	CSARDGVGTDTQYF
TRBV6-5	TRBJ1-1	-	many	TGTGCCAGCAGTTACCTCCTGTTAAAGAAGGGAACGAACACTGAAGCTTTCTTT	CASSYLLLKKGTNTEAFF
TRBV29-1	TRBJ2-1	TRBD2	-	TGCAGCGTCAGGACTAGCGGCGACAATGAGCAGTTCTTC	CSVRTSGDNEQFF
TRBV7-2	TRBJ2-3	-	few	TGTGCCAGCAGCGGGGGGACTCCAGATACGCAGTATTTT	CASSGGTPDTQYF
TRBV7-9	TRBJ2-1	-	few	TGTGCCAGCAGCTTAGTGGGGATTCAGAATGAGCAGTTCTTC	CASSLVGIQNEQFF
TRBV11-2	TRBJ2-7	TRBD1	-	TGTGCCAGCAGCTCGAGCGGGACAGGGCACGAGCAGTACTTC	CASSSSGTGHEQYF
TRBV12-3/TRBV12-4	TRBJ2-5	TRBD2	-	TGTGCCAGCAGTTTCTACGGGGGGGCAGAGACCCAGTACTTC	CASSFYGGAETQYF
TRBV11-1	TRBJ2-7	TRBD2	few	TGTGCCAGCAGCTTGGCTAGCGGGAGCCACGAGCAGTACTTC	CASSLASGSHEQYF
TRBV25-1	TRBJ2-1	-	-	TGTGCCAGCAGTGGGAGGGGCGGTTTCGTCAATGAGCAGTTCTTC	CASSGRGGFVNEQFF